These T cell receptor beta chains were read from a single sample in a study of blood T cells in healthy people across ages. TCRdb reanalysed the 5' RACE reads using MiXCR and keeps one entry per CDR3 protein. The data contain around 1,800,000 distinct CDR3 sequences, approximately 40% of them singletons. Material for sequencing was blood. Every receptor here comes from a human donor in good health. Each CDR3 is given with its conserved first and last residue.

v_call cdr3_aa
TRBV12-3/TRBV12-4 CASSLKEAATDTQYF
TRBV7-9 CASSSTYFPRDEQFF
TRBV29-1 CGVPGSLGGYTF
TRBV20-1 CSASGGGYNEQFF
TRBV4-2 CASSQVGISGGGNTIYF
TRBV9 CASSLWTGALGYTF
TRBV4-2 CASSQTRGHPSYEQYF
TRBV20-1 CSAIDEREVDYGYTF
TRBV7-2 CASSLVWGEETQYF
TRBV20-1 CSARLTSGGTGSYNEQFF
TRBV7-2 CASSLDGGRNTGELFF
TRBV5-8 CASSLRTSGENEQFF
TRBV5-1 CASSLAWGARGGAETQYF
TRBV5-1 CASSPPDTLRDTQYF
TRBV7-6 CASSHLLQGQPQHF
TRBV2 CASSWVARTDTQYF
TRBV19 CASSAKLSGTQYF
TRBV29-1 CSVEVQVPGELFF
TRBV5-1 CASRGQGPSYEQFF
TRBV7-2 CASSLKSYGYTF
TRBV18 CASSPTDQETQYF
TRBV6-2/TRBV6-3 CASSYGFEGIKPQHF
TRBV18 CASSPTGSDYGYTF
TRBV6-5 CASSNPGQGALSSYNEQFF
TRBV28 CSTTGKTNYGYTF
TRBV5-1 CASSPGQGRDIQYF
TRBV29-1 CSVSGTEKNIQYF
TRBV7-3 CASSLPGHLIGYTF
TRBV7-2 CASSSRTSGGDNEQYF
TRBV20-1 CSANTGGISGDTQYF
TRBV7-2 CASSRSRRAGGNGYTF
TRBV7-8 CASSLDRGRGYTF
TRBV20-1 CSASTGGRNEQFF
TRBV6-5 CASSPDRAKDYGYTF
TRBV20-1 CSATTGYNYGYTF
TRBV9 CTSSGGVADYGYTF
TRBV30 CAWSLRVRETQYF
TRBV7-9 CASSLALREAFF
TRBV30 CAWSVRGSETQYF
TRBV6-5 CASSSGANTGELFF
TRBV5-1 CASSFRQRGGNEQYF